These T cell receptor beta chains were read from a single sample in a study of cytomegalovirus exposure and HLA in healthy donors. Sequencing was performed with immunoSEQ multiplex PCR; in TCRdb, only in-frame clones are kept and a portion is missing. The table records more than 45,000 clones, 70% to 80% of them present only once. Input material: PBMCs. These receptors were collected from a man younger than 40 in good health and CMV-seronegative. Each CDR3 is given without its conserved first and last residue. Each record gives: J gene, V gene, D gene, CDR3 protein. A D gene is named only where the DNA matches it firmly.

j_call: TRBJ1-2; v_call: TRBV30; d_call: -; cdr3_aa: AWGAAYGYT
j_call: TRBJ1-2; v_call: TRBV9; d_call: TRBD1; cdr3_aa: ASSGQGFYGYT
j_call: TRBJ2-1; v_call: TRBV10-3; d_call: TRBD2; cdr3_aa: AISESSLAGVQVNEQF
j_call: TRBJ2-5; v_call: TRBV6-4; d_call: TRBD2; cdr3_aa: ASSDGTSGIETQY
j_call: TRBJ1-2; v_call: TRBV19; d_call: TRBD1; cdr3_aa: ASSFTTGGYGYT
j_call: TRBJ1-5; v_call: TRBV4-2; d_call: -; cdr3_aa: ASSQEATVSNQPQH
j_call: TRBJ1-1; v_call: TRBV5-1; d_call: -; cdr3_aa: ASSPGNTEAF
j_call: TRBJ1-1; v_call: TRBV10-3; d_call: TRBD1; cdr3_aa: ASGTGSTEAF
j_call: TRBJ2-7; v_call: TRBV30; d_call: -; cdr3_aa: AWSLQGTLGEQY
j_call: TRBJ2-7; v_call: TRBV4-2; d_call: TRBD1; cdr3_aa: ASSHPTGDEQY
j_call: TRBJ2-2; v_call: TRBV4-1; d_call: -; cdr3_aa: ASSSRFGVAGELF
j_call: TRBJ1-2; v_call: TRBV7-9; d_call: -; cdr3_aa: ASSSEQGSGYGYT
j_call: TRBJ1-1; v_call: TRBV19; d_call: TRBD1; cdr3_aa: ASSILRTGAQNTEAF
j_call: TRBJ2-7; v_call: TRBV19; d_call: -; cdr3_aa: ASRGPSSYEQY
j_call: TRBJ2-4; v_call: TRBV6-1; d_call: -; cdr3_aa: ASGGTVFDIQY
j_call: TRBJ2-7; v_call: TRBV5-1; d_call: -; cdr3_aa: ASSLDGKSSYEQY
j_call: TRBJ2-7; v_call: TRBV7-8; d_call: TRBD1; cdr3_aa: ASSRTGGYEQY
j_call: TRBJ2-3; v_call: TRBV2; d_call: TRBD2; cdr3_aa: ASSEFLSGRALTTDTQY
j_call: TRBJ1-5; v_call: TRBV27; d_call: -; cdr3_aa: ASAIWGEQPQH
j_call: TRBJ2-3; v_call: TRBV6-6; d_call: TRBD2; cdr3_aa: ASISGVGGSTDTQY
j_call: TRBJ2-5; v_call: TRBV4-2; d_call: -; cdr3_aa: ASSQAARTKLQRQETQY
j_call: TRBJ1-3; v_call: TRBV6-5; d_call: TRBD1; cdr3_aa: ASSYSGTAGNTIY
j_call: TRBJ1-4; v_call: TRBV4-3; d_call: TRBD1; cdr3_aa: ASCQEGTVATNEKLF
j_call: TRBJ1-5; v_call: TRBV19; d_call: -; cdr3_aa: ASSEGVHQPQH
j_call: TRBJ2-2; v_call: TRBV19; d_call: TRBD1; cdr3_aa: ASSIPQGASDTGELF
j_call: TRBJ1-5; v_call: TRBV5-6; d_call: -; cdr3_aa: ASSQGGNQPQH
j_call: TRBJ2-1; v_call: TRBV5-1; d_call: TRBD2; cdr3_aa: ASSFLAGTVDEQF
j_call: TRBJ2-1; v_call: TRBV6-5; d_call: TRBD2; cdr3_aa: ASSKTSGRVNEQF
j_call: TRBJ2-7; v_call: TRBV11-2; d_call: -; cdr3_aa: ASTPRQGVSAYEQY
j_call: TRBJ2-7; v_call: TRBV12-5; d_call: TRBD2; cdr3_aa: ASGQTSGTPYEQY
j_call: TRBJ1-5; v_call: TRBV5-4; d_call: -; cdr3_aa: ASSLGLNQPQH
j_call: TRBJ2-3; v_call: TRBV27; d_call: TRBD2; cdr3_aa: ASNLVGIAGDTDTQY
j_call: TRBJ2-1; v_call: TRBV7-2; d_call: -; cdr3_aa: ASSLGLEDYNEQF
j_call: TRBJ2-3; v_call: TRBV19; d_call: TRBD1; cdr3_aa: ASSIFRQGAGGTDTQY
j_call: TRBJ2-1; v_call: TRBV19; d_call: TRBD2; cdr3_aa: ASSIRREGPDEQF
j_call: TRBJ2-1; v_call: TRBV19; d_call: TRBD1; cdr3_aa: ASSSGQGYNEQF
j_call: TRBJ2-3; v_call: TRBV6-5; d_call: TRBD2; cdr3_aa: ASRSGTSHTQY
j_call: TRBJ2-1; v_call: TRBV29-1; d_call: TRBD1; cdr3_aa: SVRDRTPAEQF
j_call: TRBJ2-2; v_call: TRBV5-1; d_call: -; cdr3_aa: ASSPTGGELF